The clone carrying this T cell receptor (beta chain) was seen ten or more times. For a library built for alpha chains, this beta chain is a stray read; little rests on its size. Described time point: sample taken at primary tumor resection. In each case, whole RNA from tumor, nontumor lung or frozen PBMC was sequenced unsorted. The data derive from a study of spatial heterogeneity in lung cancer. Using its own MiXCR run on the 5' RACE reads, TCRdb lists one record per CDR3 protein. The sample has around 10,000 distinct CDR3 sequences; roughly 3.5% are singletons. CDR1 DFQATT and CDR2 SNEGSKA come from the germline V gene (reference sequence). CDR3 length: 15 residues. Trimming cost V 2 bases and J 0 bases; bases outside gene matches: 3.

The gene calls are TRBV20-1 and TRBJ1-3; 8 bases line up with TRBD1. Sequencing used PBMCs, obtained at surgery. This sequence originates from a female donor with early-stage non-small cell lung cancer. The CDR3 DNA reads TGCAGTGCTAGACAGGGGGCCAGCTCTGGAAACACCATATATTTT. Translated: CSARQGASSGNTIYF.